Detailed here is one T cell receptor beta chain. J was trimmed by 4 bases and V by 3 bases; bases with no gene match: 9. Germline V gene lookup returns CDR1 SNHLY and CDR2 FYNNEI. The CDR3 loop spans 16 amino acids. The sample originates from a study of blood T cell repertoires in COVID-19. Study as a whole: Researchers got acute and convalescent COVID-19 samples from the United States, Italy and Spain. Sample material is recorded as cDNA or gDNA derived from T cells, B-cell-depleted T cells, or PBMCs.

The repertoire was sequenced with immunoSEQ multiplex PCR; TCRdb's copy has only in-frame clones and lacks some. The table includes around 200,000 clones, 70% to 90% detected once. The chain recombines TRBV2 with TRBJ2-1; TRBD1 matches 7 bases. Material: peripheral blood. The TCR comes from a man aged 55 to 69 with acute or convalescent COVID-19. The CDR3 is CASSDRGTPRYNEQFF. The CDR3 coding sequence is TGTGCCAGCAGTGACAGGGGGACCCCAAGGTACAATGAGCAGTTCTTC.